This T cell receptor (beta chain) was sequenced for a study of CD8 T cells in Susac syndrome. Study-wide background: There were over five sequenced Susac syndrome patients with active disease and about 8 in remission. Study conclusions and caveats: Clonal expansion did not appear in Susac syndrome CD4+ T cell repertoires.

Concerning this clonotype: Its antigen remains unknown.

Reverse transcription of about 0.45 to 1 ug RNA used random hexamers. The authors amplified TCR beta CDR3 across 54 Vbeta and 13 Jbeta using immunoSEQ multiplex PCR. In TCRdb, the immunoSEQ multiplex PCR reads were re-called with MiXCR into one record per CDR3 protein. The sample comprises about 140,000 distinct CDR3 sequences, roughly 94% of which are singletons, and roughly 0.14% rests with the top ten. Through negative isolation, CD4+ and CD8+ T cells were obtained, while TEMRA cells were enriched using FACS. The germline V and J ends were trimmed by 3 bases and 0 bases, with 12 bases remaining between them. The CDR3 totals 14 residues. The germline V gene encodes CDR1 DFQATT and CDR2 SNEGSKA (reference sequence).

Sequencing was carried out using CD4+ T cells from PBMCs. The chain employs TRBV20-1 and TRBJ2-7, with D unclear. This TCR was recovered from a human donor with Susac syndrome. The CDR3 bases are TGCAGTGCTAGTACCAGTAGGAACTCCTACGAGCAGTACTTC. Amino acids: CSASTSRNSYEQYF.